Presented here are 6 T cell receptor beta chains from one specimen sequenced in a study of cytomegalovirus exposure and HLA in healthy donors. It was with 60 Vbeta and 13 Jbeta primers that the PCR ran. Sequencing was performed with immunoSEQ multiplex PCR; in TCRdb, only in-frame clones are kept and a portion is missing. Of some 200,000 clones listed, around 76% are singletons. Material for sequencing was PBMCs. These TCRs come from a young man in good health and CMV-seronegative.

The chain uses TRBV6-1 and TRBJ2-1, with D tentatively TRBD2 (5 bases). Deletions cut 0 bases from V and 7 bases from J, with 16 bases between. The germline V gene encodes CDR1 MNHNS and CDR2 SASEGT. The CDR3 totals 16 residues. CDR3 loop: CASSEALVAFRNEQFF. Here the CDR3 DNA reads TGTGCCAGCAGTGAAGCCCTCGTAGCGTTCCGGAATGAGCAGTTCTTC.

The genes are TRBV7-8 and TRBJ1-2; D remains ambiguous. From germline, CDR1 is SGHVS and CDR2 FQNEAQ. The CDR3 covers 13 residues. V was shortened by 1 base and J by 2 bases, with 5 bases between the two germline ends. The DNA for the CDR3 is TGTGCCAGCAGCTTAGACGGGAACTATGGCTACACCTTC. It is translated as CASSLDGNYGYTF. The full variable domain, rest sourced from reference TRBV7-8 and TRBJ1-2, is GAGVSQSPRYKVAKRGQDVALRCDPISGHVSLFWYQQALGQGPEFLTYFQNEAQLDKSGLPSDRFFAERPEGSVSTLKIQRTQQEDSAVYLCASSLDGNYGYTFGSGTRLTVV.

J is TRBJ1-4 and V is TRBV28; no definite D call. CDR1 and CDR2 (germline): MDHEN, SYDVKM. V was trimmed by 3 bases and J by 4 bases, leaving 6 bases between them. This CDR3 comprises 13 residues. CDR3 region: CASSFGSNEKLFF. The CDR3 DNA reads TGTGCCAGCAGTTTTGGGAGTAATGAAAAACTGTTTTTT.

V usage is TRBV14 and J usage is TRBJ1-4; 8 bases map to TRBD1. Trimming cost V 6 bases and J 7 bases; bases outside gene matches: 4. The CDR3 sequence is 13 residues long. Per germline, CDR1 SGHDN and CDR2 FVKESK. Here the CDR3 DNA reads TGTGCCAGCAGACAGGGGGGAAGTGAAAAACTGTTTTTT. Its protein product is CASRQGGSEKLFF.

There are a few counts of this clone. The chain is built from TRBV11-2 and TRBJ2-1; 7 nucleotides match TRBD1. Germline trimming cut 4 bases from V and 3 bases from J; bases unmatched to any gene: 3. This CDR3 spans 14 amino acids. Germline V gives CDR1 SGHAT, CDR2 FQNNGV. CDR3 in DNA: TGTGCCAGCAGCTCGACAGGGCTCTACAATGAGCAGTTCTTC. Translated, it gives CASSSTGLYNEQFF.

The rearrangement joins TRBV6-1 to TRBJ1-2; D uncertain. V was clipped by 0 bases and J by 4 bases, with 15 bases between them. This CDR3 has 16 amino acids. CDR1 and CDR2 from the germline V gene are MNHNS and SASEGT. For the CDR3, the DNA is TGTGCCAGCAGTGAAGCCCAGCGGAGGCTTCCCTATGGCTACACCTTC. Translation gives CASSEAQRRLPYGYTF.